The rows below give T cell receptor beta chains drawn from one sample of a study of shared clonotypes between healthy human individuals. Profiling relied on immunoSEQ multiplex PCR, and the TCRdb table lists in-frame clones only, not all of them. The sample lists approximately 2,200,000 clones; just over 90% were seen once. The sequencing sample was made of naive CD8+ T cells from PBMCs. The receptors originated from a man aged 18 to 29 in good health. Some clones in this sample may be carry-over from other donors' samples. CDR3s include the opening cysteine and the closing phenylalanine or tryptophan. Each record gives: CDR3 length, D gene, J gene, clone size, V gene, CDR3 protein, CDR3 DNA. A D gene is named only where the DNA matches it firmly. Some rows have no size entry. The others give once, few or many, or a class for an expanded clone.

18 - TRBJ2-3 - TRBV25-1 CASSDVFGVGTPTDTQYF TGTGCCAGCAGTGATGTGTTCGGGGTCGGAACTCCCACAGATACGCAGTATTTT
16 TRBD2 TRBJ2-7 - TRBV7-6 CASSASLAGGFHEQYF TGTGCCAGCAGTGCCTCACTAGCGGGAGGTTTCCACGAGCAGTACTTC
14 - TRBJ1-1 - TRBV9 CASSDEPGGTEAFF TGTGCCAGCAGCGATGAGCCAGGAGGCACTGAAGCTTTCTTT
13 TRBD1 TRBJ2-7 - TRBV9 CASSEGQGYEQYF TGTGCCAGCAGCGAGGGACAGGGGTACGAGCAGTACTTC
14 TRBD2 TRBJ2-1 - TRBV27 CASVSTSGHNEQFF TGTGCCAGCGTTTCGACTAGCGGCCACAATGAGCAGTTCTTC
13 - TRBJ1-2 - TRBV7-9 CASSFADLYGYTF TGTGCCAGCAGCTTCGCAGACCTCTATGGCTACACCTTC
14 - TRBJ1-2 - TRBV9 CASSVGSGTNGYTF TGTGCCAGCAGCGTAGGCTCAGGGACTAATGGCTACACCTTC
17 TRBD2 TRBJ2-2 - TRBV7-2 CASSLAREGPNTGELFF TGTGCCAGCAGCTTAGCGCGGGAGGGCCCGAACACCGGGGAGCTGTTTTTT
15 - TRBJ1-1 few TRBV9 CASSPRGPVNTEAFF TGTGCCAGCAGCCCGAGAGGTCCAGTCAACACTGAAGCTTTCTTT
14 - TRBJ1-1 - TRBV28 CASRVQGSWTEAFF TGTGCCAGCAGGGTACAGGGATCGTGGACTGAAGCTTTCTTT
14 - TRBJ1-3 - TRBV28 CASTPFGSGNTIYF TGTGCCAGCACCCCGTTTGGTTCTGGAAACACCATATATTTT
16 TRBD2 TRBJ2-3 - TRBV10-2 CASSDLAGGSTDTQYF TGCGCCAGCAGTGATTTAGCGGGGGGGAGCACAGATACGCAGTATTTT
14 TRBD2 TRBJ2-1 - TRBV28 CASSLGLGNNEQFF TGTGCCAGCAGTTTAGGACTAGGAAATAATGAGCAGTTCTTC
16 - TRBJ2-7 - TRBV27 CASSLLMRDRYYEQYF TGTGCCAGCAGTTTATTAATGCGGGACAGATACTACGAGCAGTACTTC
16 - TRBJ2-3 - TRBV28 CASSPVLGIYTDTQYF TGTGCCAGCAGCCCTGTACTAGGGATTTACACAGATACGCAGTATTTT
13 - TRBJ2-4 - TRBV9 CASSVGGKNIQYF TGTGCCAGCAGCGTTGGAGGGAAGAACATTCAGTACTTC
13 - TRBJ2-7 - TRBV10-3 CAIRDTLGDEQYF TGTGCCATCCGGGACACCCTTGGGGACGAGCAGTACTTC
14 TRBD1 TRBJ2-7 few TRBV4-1 CASSPDRGSYEQYF TGCGCCAGCAGCCCTGACAGGGGATCCTACGAGCAGTACTTC
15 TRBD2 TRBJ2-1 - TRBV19 CASSVLAGGRNEQFF TGTGCCAGTAGTGTACTAGCGGGAGGTCGGAATGAGCAGTTCTTC
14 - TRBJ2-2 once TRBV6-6 CASSYPHNTGELFF TGTGCCAGCAGTTACCCCCATAACACCGGGGAGCTGTTTTTT
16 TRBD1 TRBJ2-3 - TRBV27 CASSLRTGIHTDTQYF TGTGCCAGCAGTCTCCGGACAGGCATACACACAGATACGCAGTATTTT
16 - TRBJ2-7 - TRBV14 CASSPFPRGNSYEQYF TGTGCCAGCAGCCCTTTTCCAAGGGGGAACTCCTACGAGCAGTACTTC
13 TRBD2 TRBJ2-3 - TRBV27 CASIGLAGGLWYF TGTGCCAGCATAGGACTAGCGGGAGGGCTATGGTATTTT
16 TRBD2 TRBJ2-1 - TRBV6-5 CASSYNGREGYNEQFF TGTGCCAGCAGTTATAATGGGCGGGAGGGTTACAATGAGCAGTTCTTC
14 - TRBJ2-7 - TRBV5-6 CASSLDISDTEQYF TGTGCCAGCAGCTTGGATATATCAGACACCGAGCAGTACTTC
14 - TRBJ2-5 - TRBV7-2 CASRSAGSPETQYF TGTGCCAGCAGGTCGGCGGGCAGCCCGGAGACCCAGTACTTC
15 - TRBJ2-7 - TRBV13 CASSLRQGKVYEQYF TGTGCCAGCAGCTTAAGGCAGGGAAAAGTCTACGAGCAGTACTTC
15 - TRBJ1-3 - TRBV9 CASSVATSSGNTIYF TGTGCCAGCAGCGTAGCTACGAGCTCTGGAAACACCATATATTTT
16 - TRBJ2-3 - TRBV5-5 CASSLVGLKPTDTQYF TGTGCCAGCAGCTTGGTTGGACTTAAACCCACAGATACGCAGTATTTT
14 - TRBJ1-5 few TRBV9 CASSVGRSNQPQHF TGTGCCAGCAGCGTAGGGAGGAGCAATCAGCCCCAGCATTTT
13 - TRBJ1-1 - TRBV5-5 CASSLGGGTEAFF TGTGCCAGCAGCCTTGGGGGTGGCACTGAAGCTTTCTTT
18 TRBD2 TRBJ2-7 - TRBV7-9 CASSHGEGGLYTQDEQYF TGTGCCAGCAGCCACGGGGAGGGAGGGCTCTACACCCAGGACGAGCAGTACTTC
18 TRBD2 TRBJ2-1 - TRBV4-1 CASSQSTSGGRIGNEQFF TGCGCCAGCAGCCAATCGACTAGCGGGGGAAGAATAGGGAATGAGCAGTTCTTC
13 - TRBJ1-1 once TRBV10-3 CAIRNRLDPEAFF TGTGCCATCAGGAACAGACTTGATCCTGAAGCTTTCTTT
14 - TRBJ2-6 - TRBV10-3 CAISDGPGANVLTF TGTGCCATCAGTGACGGACCTGGGGCCAACGTCCTGACTTTC
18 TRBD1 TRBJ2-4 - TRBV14 CASSHAKLRDRSLNIQYF TGTGCCAGCAGCCACGCGAAACTCAGGGACAGGTCGCTTAACATTCAGTACTTC
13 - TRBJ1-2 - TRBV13 CASTHDGFYGYTF TGTGCCAGCACCCACGACGGGTTCTATGGCTACACCTTC
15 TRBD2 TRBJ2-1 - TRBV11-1 CASRTSGSSYNEQFF TGTGCCAGCAGGACTAGCGGGAGCTCCTACAATGAGCAGTTCTTC
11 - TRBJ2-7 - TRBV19 CASSLGGPKYF TGTGCCAGTAGCCTCGGAGGACCTAAGTACTTC
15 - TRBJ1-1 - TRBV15 CATSTRRRGDTEAFF TGTGCCACCAGCACCCGACGGCGGGGGGACACTGAAGCTTTCTTT